This T cell receptor (beta chain) was identified during a study of T cells in Graves' hyperthyroidism and ophthalmopathy. Whole-study findings and limits: Median prediction lead before ophthalmopathy onset was about 6.3 months with the model. Ophthalmopathy was told apart from stable hyperthyroidism by a 13 V-J model. Within blood appeared most thyroid clonotypes that had expanded above 0.001.

In regard to this clonotype: Its antigen is undetermined. This may be a read error: a much more frequent sequence differs by one nucleotide.

The CDR3 totals 16 residues. Germline CDR1 and CDR2: MNHEY and SMNVEV (reference sequence). TCR beta CDR3 sequences were amplified from RNA transcripts. Primed by the HTBI set, a first-round RT-PCR was run on the TCR CDR3. One entry per CDR3 protein results from TCRdb running MiXCR on the multiplex PCR reads. The sample has some 420,000 distinct CDR3 sequences; approximately 15% are singletons. This clonotype originated in a woman between 18 and 30 years old with Graves' hyperthyroidism. Sequencing was performed on blood. The rearrangement joins TRBV27 to TRBJ1-2, with D possibly matching TRBD1 (5 bases). The CDR3 loop reads CASSLSRVEANHGYTF. For the CDR3, the DNA is TGTGCCAGCAGTTTATCCAGGGTTGAGGCTAACCATGGCTACACCTTC.